The clone carrying this T cell receptor (beta chain) appeared a few times. The entry originates in a study of blood T cell repertoires in COVID-19. Background on the study: The study drew acute and convalescent COVID-19 samples from the United States, Italy and Spain. PBMCs, B-cell-depleted T cells, or T cells were the source of the cDNA or gDNA that made up the material.

Germline-derived CDR1 and CDR2 are SGHAT and FQNNGV. This CDR3 spans 16 amino acids. The trim removed 4 bases at V and 6 bases at J, leaving 8 bases unmatched. Profiled with immunoSEQ multiplex PCR; TCRdb holds only in-frame clones, not every one. The table lists approximately 100,000 clones, roughly 90% of them singletons. V and J are TRBV11-2 and TRBJ2-7, with 14 bases that match TRBD2. Sequenced: peripheral blood. This receptor was obtained from a human donor in a cohort sampled during active COVID-19. In DNA, the CDR3 is TGTGCCAGCAGCTCCGCGACTAGCGGGAGGGTTCGCGAGCAGTACTTC. Translating gives CASSSATSGRVREQYF.